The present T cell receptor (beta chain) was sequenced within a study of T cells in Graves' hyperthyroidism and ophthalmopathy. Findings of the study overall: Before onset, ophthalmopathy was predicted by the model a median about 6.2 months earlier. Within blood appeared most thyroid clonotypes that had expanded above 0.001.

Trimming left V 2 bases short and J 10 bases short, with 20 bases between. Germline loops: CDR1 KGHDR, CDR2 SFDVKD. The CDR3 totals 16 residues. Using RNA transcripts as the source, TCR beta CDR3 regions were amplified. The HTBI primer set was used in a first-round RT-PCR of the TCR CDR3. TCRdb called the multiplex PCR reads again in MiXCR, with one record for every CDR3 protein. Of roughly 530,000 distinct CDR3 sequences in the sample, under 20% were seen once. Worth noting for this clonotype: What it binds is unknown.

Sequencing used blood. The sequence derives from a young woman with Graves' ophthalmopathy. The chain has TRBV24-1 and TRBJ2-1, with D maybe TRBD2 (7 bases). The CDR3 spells CATSDSRGAQYQEQFF. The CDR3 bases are TGTGCCACCAGTGATTCACGGGGGGCGCAATATCAGGAGCAGTTCTTC.